This T cell receptor (beta chain) is drawn from a study of blood T cell repertoires in COVID-19. At the level of the study: COVID-19 samples from acute and convalescent phases originated in the United States, Italy and Spain. Sample material is recorded as cDNA or gDNA derived from T cells, B-cell-depleted T cells, or PBMCs.

This clone appeared a single time. As handled by the study authors: Amplification with reference gene primers provided the estimates of nucleated cell counts. The data were produced by immunoSEQ multiplex PCR, yet TCRdb's version contains in-frame clones alone and is incomplete. The V and J calls and clone size come from that table; D and trimming were worked out from the DNA. Among 30,000 to 40,000 clones listed, around 84% were seen once. Patients of the Seattle cohort, enrolled during active infection, were followed longitudinally. Germline V gives CDR1 LGHNT, CDR2 FRNRAP. The germline V and J ends were trimmed by 1 base and 4 bases, with 14 bases remaining between them. The CDR3 runs to 15 residues.

This receptor was identified in a man in his fifties or sixties with COVID-19, enrolled during active disease. The sequenced sample consisted of peripheral blood. V and J are TRBV12-5 and TRBJ2-7, with TRBD2 as a possible D gene (5 bases). The CDR3 sequence: CASGLGWRGLYEQYF. The CDR3 DNA follows: TGTGCTAGTGGTTTGGGGTGGCGAGGGTTGTACGAGCAGTACTTC.